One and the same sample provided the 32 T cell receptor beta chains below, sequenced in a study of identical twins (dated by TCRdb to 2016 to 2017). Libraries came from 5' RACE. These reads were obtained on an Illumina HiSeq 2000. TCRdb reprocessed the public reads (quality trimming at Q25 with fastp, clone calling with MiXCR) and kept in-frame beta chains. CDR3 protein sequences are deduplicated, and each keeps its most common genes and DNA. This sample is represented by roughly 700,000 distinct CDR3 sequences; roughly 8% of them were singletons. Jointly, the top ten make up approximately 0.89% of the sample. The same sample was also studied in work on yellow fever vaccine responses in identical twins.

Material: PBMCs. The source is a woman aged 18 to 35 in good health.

Written as DNA, the CDR3 is TGTGCCAGCTCACCAGACAGGGACACTGAAGCTTTCTTT. It encodes CASSPDRDTEAFF. The chain is built from TRBV18 and TRBJ1-1; TRBD1 aligns across 7 bases. Germline V gene sequence: CDR1 KGHSH, CDR2 LQKENI. The CDR3 length is 13 residues. V lost 2 bases and J lost 3; bases outside the gene matches: 0.

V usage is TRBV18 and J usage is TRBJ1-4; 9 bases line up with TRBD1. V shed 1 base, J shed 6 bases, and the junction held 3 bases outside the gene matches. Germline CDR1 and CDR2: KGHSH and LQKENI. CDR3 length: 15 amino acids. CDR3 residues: CASSPLTGGDEKLFF. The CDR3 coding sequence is TGTGCCAGCTCACCACTCACAGGGGGCGATGAAAAACTGTTTTTT. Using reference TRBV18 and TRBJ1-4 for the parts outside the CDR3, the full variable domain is NAGVMQNPRHLVRRRGQEARLRCSPMKGHSHVYWYRQLPEEGLKFMVYLQKENIIDESGMPKERFSAEFPKEGPSILRIQQVVRGDSAAYFCASSPLTGGDEKLFFGSGTQLSVL.

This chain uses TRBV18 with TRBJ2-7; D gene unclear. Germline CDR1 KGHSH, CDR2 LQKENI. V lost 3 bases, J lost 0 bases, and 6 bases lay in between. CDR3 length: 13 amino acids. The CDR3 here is CASSPQHSYEQYF. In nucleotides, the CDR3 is TGTGCCAGCTCACCGCAACACTCCTACGAGCAGTACTTC.

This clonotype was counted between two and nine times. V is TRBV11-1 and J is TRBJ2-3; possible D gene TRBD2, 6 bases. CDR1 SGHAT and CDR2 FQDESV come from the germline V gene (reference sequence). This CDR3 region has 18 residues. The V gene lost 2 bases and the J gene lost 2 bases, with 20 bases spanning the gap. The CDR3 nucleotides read TGTGCCAGCAGCTTAACAAACACTGGGGGACTCCCCACAGATACGCAGTATTTT. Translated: CASSLTNTGGLPTDTQYF.

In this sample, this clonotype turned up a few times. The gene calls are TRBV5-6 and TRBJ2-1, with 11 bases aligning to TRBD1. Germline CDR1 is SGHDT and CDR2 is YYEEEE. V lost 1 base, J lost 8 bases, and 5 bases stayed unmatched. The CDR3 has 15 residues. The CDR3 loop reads CASSLLDRGLDEQFF. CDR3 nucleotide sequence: TGTGCCAGCAGCTTGTTGGACAGGGGGCTAGATGAGCAGTTCTTC.

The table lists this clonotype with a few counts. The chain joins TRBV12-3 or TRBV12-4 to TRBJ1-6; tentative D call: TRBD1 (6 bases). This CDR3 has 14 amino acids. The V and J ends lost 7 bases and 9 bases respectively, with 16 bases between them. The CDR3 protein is CASTSQGSSSPLHF. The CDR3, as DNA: TGTGCCAGCACCTCACAGGGTTCGAGTTCACCCCTCCACTTT.

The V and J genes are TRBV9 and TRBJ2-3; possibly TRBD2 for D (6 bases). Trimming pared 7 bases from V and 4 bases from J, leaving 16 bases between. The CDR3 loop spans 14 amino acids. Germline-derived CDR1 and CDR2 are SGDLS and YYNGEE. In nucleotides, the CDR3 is TGTGCCAGCTCCCCCCCAGCGGGTCCAGATACGCAGTATTTT. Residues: CASSPPAGPDTQYF.

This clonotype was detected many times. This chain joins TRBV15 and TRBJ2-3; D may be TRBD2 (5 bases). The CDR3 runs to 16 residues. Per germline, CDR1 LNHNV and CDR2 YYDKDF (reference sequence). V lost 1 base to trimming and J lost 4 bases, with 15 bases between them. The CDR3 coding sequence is TGTGCCACCAGCAGAGGAGGGAAGGCAGTCCCAGATACGCAGTATTTT. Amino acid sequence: CATSRGGKAVPDTQYF.

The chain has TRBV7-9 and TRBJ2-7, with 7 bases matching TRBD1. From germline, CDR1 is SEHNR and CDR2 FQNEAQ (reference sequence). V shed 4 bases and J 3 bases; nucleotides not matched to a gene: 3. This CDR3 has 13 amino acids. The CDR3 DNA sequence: TGTGCCAGCAGCTCGACAGGGTACTACGAGCAGTACTTC. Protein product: CASSSTGYYEQYF.

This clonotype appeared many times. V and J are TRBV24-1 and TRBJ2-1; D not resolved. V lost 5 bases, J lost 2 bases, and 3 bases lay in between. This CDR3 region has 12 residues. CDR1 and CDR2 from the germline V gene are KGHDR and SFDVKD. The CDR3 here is CATSGPYNEQFF. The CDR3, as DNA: TGTGCCACCAGTGGACCCTACAATGAGCAGTTCTTC.

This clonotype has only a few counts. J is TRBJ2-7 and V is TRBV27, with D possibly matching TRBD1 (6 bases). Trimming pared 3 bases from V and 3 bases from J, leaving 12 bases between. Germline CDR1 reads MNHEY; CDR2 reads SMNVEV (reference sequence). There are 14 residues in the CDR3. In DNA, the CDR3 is TGTGCCAGCAGTTTCGGACAGAACCTCTACGAGCAGTACTTC. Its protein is CASSFGQNLYEQYF.

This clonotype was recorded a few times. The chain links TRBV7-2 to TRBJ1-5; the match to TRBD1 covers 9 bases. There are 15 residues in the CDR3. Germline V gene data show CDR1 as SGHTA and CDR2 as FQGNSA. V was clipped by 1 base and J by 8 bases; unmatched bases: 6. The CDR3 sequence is CASSLGDRDREPQHF. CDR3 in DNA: TGTGCCAGCAGCTTAGGGGACAGGGATAGGGAGCCCCAGCATTTT.

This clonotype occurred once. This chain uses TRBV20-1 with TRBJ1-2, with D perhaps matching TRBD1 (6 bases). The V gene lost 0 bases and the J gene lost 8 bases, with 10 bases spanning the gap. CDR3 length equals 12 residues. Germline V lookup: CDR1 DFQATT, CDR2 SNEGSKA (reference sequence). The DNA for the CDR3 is TGCAGTGCTAGAGAGGGGGCGGGCGGCTACACCTTC. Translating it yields CSAREGAGGYTF.

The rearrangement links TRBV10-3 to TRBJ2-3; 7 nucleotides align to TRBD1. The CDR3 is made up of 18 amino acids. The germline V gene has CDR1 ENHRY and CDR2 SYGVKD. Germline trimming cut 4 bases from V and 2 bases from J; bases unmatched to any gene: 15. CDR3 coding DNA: TGTGCCATCAGTGGGGACAGCCGGCGGGTTTTAAACACAGATACGCAGTATTTT. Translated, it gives CAISGDSRRVLNTDTQYF.

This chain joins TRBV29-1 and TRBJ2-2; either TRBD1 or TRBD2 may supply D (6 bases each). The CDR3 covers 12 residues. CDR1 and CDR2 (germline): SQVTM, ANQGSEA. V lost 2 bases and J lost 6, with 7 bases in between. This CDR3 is CSVERGAGELFF. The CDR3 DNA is TGCAGCGTTGAAAGGGGGGCCGGGGAGCTGTTTTTT.

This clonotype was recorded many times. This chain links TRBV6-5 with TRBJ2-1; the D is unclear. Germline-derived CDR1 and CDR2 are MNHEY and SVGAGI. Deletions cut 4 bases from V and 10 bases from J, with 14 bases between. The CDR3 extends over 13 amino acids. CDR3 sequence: CASSSTEQREQFF. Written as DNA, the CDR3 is TGTGCCAGCAGTTCAACGGAGCAGAGGGAGCAGTTCTTC.

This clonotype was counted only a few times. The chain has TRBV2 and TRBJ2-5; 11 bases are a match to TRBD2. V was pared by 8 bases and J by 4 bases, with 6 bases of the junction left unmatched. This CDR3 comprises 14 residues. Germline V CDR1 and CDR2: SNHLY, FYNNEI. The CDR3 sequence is CASDLAGGRETQYF. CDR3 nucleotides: TGTGCCAGCGATCTAGCGGGAGGACGAGAGACCCAGTACTTC. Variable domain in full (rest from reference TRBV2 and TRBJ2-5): EPEVTQTPSHQVTQMGQEVILRCVPISNHLYFYWYRQILGQKVEFLVSFYNNEISEKSEIFDDQFSVERPDGSNFTLKIRSTKLEDSAMYFCASDLAGGRETQYFGPGTRLLVL.

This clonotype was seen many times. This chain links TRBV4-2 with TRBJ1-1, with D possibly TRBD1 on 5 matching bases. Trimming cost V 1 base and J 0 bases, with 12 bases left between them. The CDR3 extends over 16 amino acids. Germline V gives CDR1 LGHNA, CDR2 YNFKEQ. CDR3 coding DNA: TGTGCCAGCAGCCAAGTCCCAGGGTTTGTGAACACTGAAGCTTTCTTT. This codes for CASSQVPGFVNTEAFF.

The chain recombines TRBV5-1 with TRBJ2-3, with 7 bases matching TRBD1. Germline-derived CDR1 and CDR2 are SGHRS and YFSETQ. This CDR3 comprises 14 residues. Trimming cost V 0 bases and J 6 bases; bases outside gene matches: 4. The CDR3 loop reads CASSLAGQTDTQYF. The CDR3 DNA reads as TGCGCCAGCAGCTTGGCGGGACAGACCGATACGCAGTATTTT.

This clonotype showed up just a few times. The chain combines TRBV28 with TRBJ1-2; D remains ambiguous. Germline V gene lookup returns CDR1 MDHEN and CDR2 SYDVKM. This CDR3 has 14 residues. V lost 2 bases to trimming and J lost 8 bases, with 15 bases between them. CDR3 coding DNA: TGTGCCAGCAGTTTAATTCTGGCCTTCTCGGGCTACACCTTC. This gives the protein CASSLILAFSGYTF.

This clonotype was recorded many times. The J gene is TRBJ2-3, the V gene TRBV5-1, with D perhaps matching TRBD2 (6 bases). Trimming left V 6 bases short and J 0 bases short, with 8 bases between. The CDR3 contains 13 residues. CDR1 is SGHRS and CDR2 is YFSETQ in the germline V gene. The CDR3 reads CASKGTSTDTQYF. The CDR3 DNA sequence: TGCGCCAGCAAAGGGACTAGCACAGATACGCAGTATTTT.

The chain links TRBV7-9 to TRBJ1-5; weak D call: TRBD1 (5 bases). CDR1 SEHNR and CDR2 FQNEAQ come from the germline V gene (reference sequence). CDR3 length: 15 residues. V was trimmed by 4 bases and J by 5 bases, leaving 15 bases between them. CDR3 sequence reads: CASSSTNPRDQPQHF. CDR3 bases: TGTGCCAGCAGCTCTACAAACCCCAGGGATCAGCCCCAGCATTTT.

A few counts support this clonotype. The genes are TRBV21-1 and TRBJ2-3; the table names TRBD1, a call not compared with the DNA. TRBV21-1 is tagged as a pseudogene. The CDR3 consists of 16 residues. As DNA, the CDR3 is TGTGCCAGCAGCAAAGCGCCGGGGGGCGTACCGGATACGCAGTATTTT. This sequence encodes CASSKAPGGVPDTQYF.

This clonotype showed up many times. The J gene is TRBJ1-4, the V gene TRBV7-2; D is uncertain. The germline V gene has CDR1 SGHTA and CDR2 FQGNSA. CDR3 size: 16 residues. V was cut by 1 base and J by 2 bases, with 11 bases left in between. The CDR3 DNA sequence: TGTGCCAGCAGCTTAGGGCCCATGGGGACTAATGAAAAACTGTTTTTT. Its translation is CASSLGPMGTNEKLFF. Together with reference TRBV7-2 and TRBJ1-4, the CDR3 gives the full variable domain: GAGVSQSPSNKVTEKGKDVELRCDPISGHTALYWYRQSLGQGLEFLIYFQGNSAPDKSGLPSDRFSAERTGGSVSTLTIQRTQQEDSAVYLCASSLGPMGTNEKLFFGSGTQLSVL.

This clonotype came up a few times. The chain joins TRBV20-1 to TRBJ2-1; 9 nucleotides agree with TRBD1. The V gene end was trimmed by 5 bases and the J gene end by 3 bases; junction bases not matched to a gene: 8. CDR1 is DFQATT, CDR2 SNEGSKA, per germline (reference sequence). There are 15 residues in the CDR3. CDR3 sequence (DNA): TGCAGTGCTCCTCGGACAGGGGAAATCTACAATGAGCAGTTCTTC. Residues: CSAPRTGEIYNEQFF.

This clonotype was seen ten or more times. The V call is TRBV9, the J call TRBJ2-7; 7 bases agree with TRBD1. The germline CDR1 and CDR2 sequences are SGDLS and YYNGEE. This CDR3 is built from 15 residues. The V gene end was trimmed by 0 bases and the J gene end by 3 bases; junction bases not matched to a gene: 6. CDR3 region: CASSVEGAGVYEQYF. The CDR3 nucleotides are TGTGCCAGCAGCGTAGAGGGGGCGGGTGTCTACGAGCAGTACTTC.

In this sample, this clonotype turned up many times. This chain's CDR3 is CASSRDGSTDTQYF. The CDR3 nucleotides read TGTGCCAGCAGCCGGGACGGTAGCACAGATACGCAGTATTTT. This rearrangement joins TRBV6-4 to TRBJ2-3; TRBD1 or TRBD2 may be the D gene (5 bases each). Germline values: CDR1 MRHNA, CDR2 SNTAGT. V was cut by 6 bases and J by 0 bases, with 10 bases left in between. The CDR3 is 14 residues long.

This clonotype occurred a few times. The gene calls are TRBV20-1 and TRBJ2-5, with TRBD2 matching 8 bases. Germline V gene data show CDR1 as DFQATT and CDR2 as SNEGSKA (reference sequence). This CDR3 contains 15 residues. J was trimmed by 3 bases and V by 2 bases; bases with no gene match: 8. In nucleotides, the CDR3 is TGCAGTGCTAGATTTAGCGGGGTGATGGAAGAGACCCAGTACTTC. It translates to CSARFSGVMEETQYF.

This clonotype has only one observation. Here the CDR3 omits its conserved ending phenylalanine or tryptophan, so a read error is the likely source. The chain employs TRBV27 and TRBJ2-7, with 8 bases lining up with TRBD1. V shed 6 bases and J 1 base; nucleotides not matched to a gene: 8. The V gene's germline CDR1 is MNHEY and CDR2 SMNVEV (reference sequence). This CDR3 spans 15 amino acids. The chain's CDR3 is CASRATGGKSYEQYL. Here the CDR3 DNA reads TGTGCCAGCAGAGCCACAGGGGGAAAGTCCTACGAGCAGTACCTC.

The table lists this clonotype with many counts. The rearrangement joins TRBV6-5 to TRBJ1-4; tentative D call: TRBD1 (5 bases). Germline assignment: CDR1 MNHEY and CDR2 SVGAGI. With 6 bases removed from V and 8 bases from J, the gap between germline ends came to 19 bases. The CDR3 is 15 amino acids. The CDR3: CASSYGLSEGEKLFF. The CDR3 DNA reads TGTGCCAGCAGCTACGGGCTTTCCGAGGGGGAAAAACTGTTTTTT.

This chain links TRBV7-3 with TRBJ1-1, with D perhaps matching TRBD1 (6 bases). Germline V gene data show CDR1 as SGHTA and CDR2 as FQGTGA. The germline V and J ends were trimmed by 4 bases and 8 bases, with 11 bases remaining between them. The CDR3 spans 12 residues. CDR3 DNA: TGTGCCAGCAGCTCCCCGCAGGGGGAAGCTTTCTTT. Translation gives CASSSPQGEAFF. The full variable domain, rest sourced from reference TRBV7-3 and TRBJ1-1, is GAGVSQTPSNKVTEKGKYVELRCDPISGHTALYWYRQSLGQGPEFLIYFQGTGAADDSGLPNDRFFAVRPEGSVSTLKIQRTERGDSAVYLCASSSPQGEAFFGQGTRLTVV.

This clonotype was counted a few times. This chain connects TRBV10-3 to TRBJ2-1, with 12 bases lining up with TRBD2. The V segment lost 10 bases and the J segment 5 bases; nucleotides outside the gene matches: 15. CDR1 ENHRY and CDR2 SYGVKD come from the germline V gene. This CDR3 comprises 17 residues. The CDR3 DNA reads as TGTGCCACCACGGGACTAGCGGGCGCAAGGAGGGACAATGAGCAGTTCTTC. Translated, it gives CATTGLAGARRDNEQFF.